This paragraph reports one TCR beta chain. Its antigen is as yet unknown. This entry belongs to a study of metastatic and nonmetastatic thyroid tumors. Original handling: The study built a papillary thyroid cancer distant-metastasis classifier from CDR3 differences across clinicopathological groups. TCRdb reanalyzed the PCR reads via MiXCR. None of the V and J calls come from the authors' own analysis; TCRdb made them. The profile shows roughly 59,000 clones, around 16% of them singletons. Study conclusions and caveats: Malignant tumors reportedly showed significantly higher TCR beta diversity than benign nodules in both blood and tumor.

Germline CDR1 is LNHNV and CDR2 is YYDKDF (reference sequence). Trimming pared 0 bases from V and 7 bases from J, leaving 9 bases between. The CDR3 covers 13 residues. There were no patients who had received any treatment before thyroid surgery. Sequencing input: blood. The chain carries TRBV15 and TRBJ1-1, with D perhaps TRBD1 (6 bases). This TCR came from a male donor with papillary thyroid cancer or a benign thyroid nodule (not recorded which). Some clones in this sample may be carry-over from other donors' samples. As DNA, the CDR3 is TGTGCCACCAGCAGAGAAGGAGGGGGTGAAGCTTTCTTT. Amino acid sequence: CATSREGGGEAFF.